One and the same sample provided the 9 T cell receptor beta chains below, sequenced in a study of T cells in Graves' hyperthyroidism and ophthalmopathy (dated by TCRdb to about 2019). Libraries were prepared through multiplex PCR. The sequencer listed for this sample is Illumina HiSeq 2000. The TCR beta CDR3 regions were amplified from RNA transcripts. A first-round RT-PCR of the TCR CDR3 used the HTBI primer set with the Qiagen OneStep RT-PCR kit. Using fastp at Q25 and MiXCR, TCRdb reprocessed the public reads and kept productive beta chains. Merged by CDR3 protein, the rows form single entries marked with the most common genes and DNA. In all, the sample holds under 300,000 distinct CDR3 sequences, and 13% of those were seen once. The ten largest clonotypes hold 6% to 8% of the sample. Material: blood. The receptor set was obtained from a woman aged 30 to 39 with Graves' hyperthyroidism that later progressed to Graves' ophthalmopathy.

This clonotype was seen repeatedly, ten times or more. CDR3 region: CSVESQGSDQAYNEQFF. Here the CDR3 DNA reads TGCAGCGTTGAATCACAGGGATCGGACCAAGCCTACAATGAGCAGTTCTTC. This sequence joins TRBV29-1 and TRBJ2-1; TRBD1 might be the D (6 bases). The CDR3 consists of 17 residues. Trimming left V 2 bases short and J 2 bases short, with 19 bases between. CDR1 and CDR2 from the germline V gene are SQVTM and ANQGSEA.

This chain links TRBV28 with TRBJ1-2, with a weak D call TRBD1 (5 bases). Germline V CDR1 and CDR2: MDHEN, SYDVKM. The ends were cut back, 6 bases at V and 1 base at J, with 15 bases in the middle. This CDR3 is built from 15 residues. In DNA form, the CDR3 reads TGTGCCAGCAGGGAACCGGGACGGGTTAACTATGGCTACACCTTC. Its protein is CASREPGRVNYGYTF.

This clonotype was counted at least ten times. The V and J genes are TRBV7-9 and TRBJ2-7; 9 nucleotides line up with TRBD2. CDR1 is SEHNR, CDR2 FQNEAQ, per germline (reference sequence). Trimming cost V 5 bases and J 4 bases; bases outside gene matches: 3. This CDR3 spans 13 amino acids. The DNA for the CDR3 is TGTGCCAGCAGCCGGACTAGCGCATACGAGCAGTACTTC. As protein: CASSRTSAYEQYF.

Ten or more counts support this clonotype. The chain combines TRBV6-2 or TRBV6-3 with TRBJ1-1; no clear D. The V end was cut by 2 bases, the J end by 0 bases, with 10 bases between. This CDR3 has 15 amino acids. Germline CDR1 reads MNHEY; CDR2 reads SVGEGT. CDR3 amino acids: CASSYSENLNTEAFF. The DNA of the CDR3 is TGTGCCAGCAGTTACAGTGAAAACCTGAACACTGAAGCTTTCTTT.

There are many counts of this clonotype. The chain is built from TRBV12-3 or TRBV12-4 and TRBJ2-1; 14 nucleotides line up with TRBD2. The V and J ends lost 6 bases and 7 bases, in that order; junction bases with no gene match: 5. This CDR3 region has 15 residues. CDR3 DNA sequence: TGTGCCAGCAGCCGACTAGCGGGAGGGGAAAATGAGCAGTTCTTC. Protein sequence: CASSRLAGGENEQFF.

This clonotype has at least ten counts. The chain has TRBV7-6 and TRBJ2-1; 12 bases line up with TRBD2. This CDR3 spans 16 amino acids. The germline gives CDR1 SGHVS, CDR2 FNYEAQ. J gave up 4 bases and V 3 bases, and 4 bases lay outside the gene matches. The CDR3 loop reads CASSLTSGSIYNEQFF. DNA of the CDR3: TGTGCCAGCAGCTTGACTAGCGGGAGTATTTACAATGAGCAGTTCTTC.

This clonotype appeared many times. V and J are TRBV18 and TRBJ2-7; D unclear. Germline assignment: CDR1 KGHSH and CDR2 LQKENI. This CDR3 comprises 12 residues. V was trimmed by 2 bases and J by 5 bases, leaving 7 bases between them. CDR3 region: CASSPGPHEQYF. CDR3 DNA sequence: TGTGCCAGCTCACCAGGCCCCCACGAGCAGTACTTC.

This clonotype has a count of ten or more. V is TRBV27 and J is TRBJ1-5; 9 nucleotides match TRBD1. Germline V gene sequence: CDR1 MNHEY, CDR2 SMNVEV (reference sequence). With V trimmed by 5 bases and J by 5 bases, 4 bases remained unmatched. The CDR3 spans 14 residues. The CDR3 here is CASSPTGGYQPQHF. The DNA for the CDR3 is TGTGCCAGCAGTCCGACAGGGGGGTATCAGCCCCAGCATTTT.

This clonotype was observed many times. The V call is TRBV28, the J call TRBJ2-1; TRBD1 matches at 8 bases. V shed 1 base, J shed 4 bases, and the junction held 6 bases outside the gene matches. Germline V gives CDR1 MDHEN, CDR2 SYDVKM. The CDR3 extends over 16 amino acids. As DNA, the CDR3 is TGTGCCAGCAGTTTATTGGGGACAGGAGTTTACAATGAGCAGTTCTTC. Residues: CASSLLGTGVYNEQFF.